This is a list of T cell receptor beta chains from one sample in a study of cytomegalovirus exposure and HLA in healthy donors. The table came from immunoSEQ multiplex PCR; TCRdb's copy has only in-frame clones and leaves some out. In the table there are about 250,000 clones, 72% of which are singletons. The specimen was PBMCs. All receptors derive from a female donor in good health and CMV-seronegative. CDR3s include the opening cysteine and the closing phenylalanine or tryptophan. D genes are given only for firm matches. Size values are once, few and many counts, or a class for expanded clones, and some rows have none.

d_call clone_size j_call v_call cdr3_aa cdr3_nt
TRBD1 once TRBJ2-4 TRBV19 CASGFPTGKNIQYF TGTGCCAGTGGCTTCCCGACAGGGAAAAACATTCAGTACTTC
- - TRBJ2-2 TRBV7-9 CASSFRLDTGELFF TGTGCCAGCAGCTTCAGACTGGACACCGGGGAGCTGTTTTTT
- - TRBJ2-7 TRBV30 CAWIPEGVRYTPYEQYF TGTGCCTGGATCCCTGAGGGGGTAAGGTATACTCCCTACGAGCAGTACTTC
TRBD1 once TRBJ2-7 TRBV6-1 CASTWTGATYEQYF TGTGCCAGCACCTGGACAGGGGCGACCTACGAGCAGTACTTC
TRBD2 - TRBJ2-3 TRBV7-9 CSSRQRERTDTQYF TGTTCCAGCCGCCAGCGGGAGAGGACAGATACGCAGTATTTT
- - TRBJ1-1 TRBV5-5 CASRWGPNTEAFF TGTGCCAGCAGATGGGGGCCTAATACTGAAGCTTTCTTT
- - TRBJ1-4 TRBV6-4 CASSDQKKLFF TGTGCCAGCAGTGACCAAAAAAAACTGTTTTTT
TRBD1 - TRBJ2-7 TRBV2 CASSEPQGAGEQYF TGTGCCAGCAGTGAACCACAGGGGGCAGGAGAGCAGTACTTC
- few TRBJ2-1 TRBV11-3 CASSLDPRGYEQFF TGTGCCAGCAGCCTTGACCCGAGGGGGTATGAGCAGTTCTTC
TRBD1 few TRBJ2-5 TRBV7-9 CASSWVGRGQETQYF TGTGCCAGCAGCTGGGTAGGCAGGGGGCAAGAGACCCAGTACTTC
TRBD1 few TRBJ2-7 TRBV7-6 CASSLGTGGPYEQYF TGTGCCAGCAGCCTGGGGACAGGGGGTCCGTACGAGCAGTACTTC
- - TRBJ1-2 TRBV28 CASSTLRAGYTF TGTGCCAGCAGCACTTTGCGGGCTGGCTACACCTTC
TRBD2 - TRBJ2-1 TRBV11-3 CASSLGIGTSSNEQFF TGTGCCAGCAGCTTAGGAATCGGGACTAGTTCGAATGAGCAGTTCTTC
TRBD2 - TRBJ2-2 TRBV4-1 CASWNPGLVAGELFF TGCGCCAGCTGGAACCCGGGACTAGTTGCCGGGGAGCTGTTTTTT
TRBD1 - TRBJ2-7 TRBV4-1 CASSQPGQRYEQYF TGCGCCAGCAGCCAGCCGGGACAGCGCTACGAGCAGTACTTC
- - TRBJ1-1 TRBV19 CASSTIQRNTEAFF TGTGCCAGTAGTACGATACAGAGGAACACTGAAGCTTTCTTT
TRBD1 - TRBJ1-5 TRBV28 CASRLGTANQPQHF TGTGCCAGCAGGCTCGGGACAGCCAATCAGCCCCAGCATTTT
TRBD1 - TRBJ1-1 TRBV7-3 CASSFGQGNTEAFF TGTGCCAGCAGCTTTGGACAGGGAAACACTGAAGCTTTCTTT
TRBD2 - TRBJ2-7 TRBV10-1 CASSGTTEYEQYF TGCGCCAGCTCCGGGACTACAGAGTACGAGCAGTACTTC
TRBD2 few TRBJ2-7 TRBV7-4 CASSRPGTSGRWYEQYF TGTGCCAGCAGCCGTCCCGGGACTAGCGGGAGATGGTACGAGCAGTACTTC
TRBD1 - TRBJ1-1 TRBV5-1 CASSLGQGRMNTEAFF TGCGCCAGCAGCTTGGGACAGGGTAGAATGAACACTGAAGCTTTCTTT
TRBD2 - TRBJ2-7 TRBV7-9 CASSLPGLAGEGQYF TGTGCCAGCAGCCTCCCGGGACTAGCGGGAGAGGGGCAGTACTTC
- - TRBJ1-5 TRBV30 CAWSSLLPGSQPQHF TGTGCCTGGAGTTCCCTCCTACCTGGTAGTCAGCCCCAGCATTTT
- - TRBJ2-5 TRBV6-5 CASSYDREYQETQYF TGTGCCAGCAGTTACGACCGGGAGTACCAAGAGACCCAGTACTTC
TRBD1 once TRBJ1-1 TRBV7-9 CASSSSYRGPNTEAFF TGTGCCAGCAGCTCGTCCTACAGGGGGCCGAACACTGAAGCTTTCTTT
- - TRBJ2-7 TRBV18 CASSPPSRSYEQYF TGTGCCAGCTCACCACCCTCCCGGTCCTACGAGCAGTACTTC
TRBD1 - TRBJ1-5 TRBV28 CASSLQGAGNQPQHF TGTGCCAGCAGTTTACAGGGGGCAGGGAATCAGCCCCAGCATTTT
- - TRBJ2-7 TRBV27 CASSPRSYEQYF TGTGCCAGCAGCCCTCGCTCCTACGAGCAGTACTTC
- - TRBJ2-7 TRBV6-6 CASSYSIPPKLYF TGTGCCAGCAGTTACTCGATTCCTCCCAAGCTGTACTTC
- - TRBJ2-7 TRBV5-6 CASSLDSLFSYEQYF TGTGCCAGCAGCCTGGACAGCCTTTTCTCCTACGAGCAGTACTTC
- - TRBJ2-7 TRBV7-9 CASSLIGRGYEQYF TGTGCCAGCAGCTTAATAGGGCGCGGGTACGAGCAGTACTTC
- - TRBJ1-5 TRBV10-3 CAISVGRGQPQHF TGTGCCATCAGTGTAGGGAGGGGTCAGCCCCAGCATTTT
TRBD2 - TRBJ2-3 TRBV9 CASSVEGGSRTDTQYF TGTGCCAGCAGCGTAGAGGGCGGGAGTAGAACAGATACGCAGTATTTT
TRBD1 - TRBJ1-3 TRBV6-1 CASRGQAVSGNTIYF TGTGCCAGCAGGGGACAGGCCGTCTCTGGAAACACCATATATTTT
TRBD1 once TRBJ2-5 TRBV14 CASSPDRGWGEIQYF TGTGCCAGCAGCCCCGACAGGGGTTGGGGGGAGATCCAGTACTTC
- - TRBJ2-7 TRBV28 CASSLSSGDLYEQYF TGTGCCAGCAGTTTATCATCAGGGGACCTCTACGAGCAGTACTTC